The 6 T cell receptor beta chains presented below share a single source sample, sequenced in a study of beta chain features in type 1 diabetes. Expressed TCRB transcripts got sequenced, as all isolated RNA was reverse transcribed. Sequencing used immunoSEQ multiplex PCR; TCRdb keeps in-frame clones, though not all of them. The sample holds fewer than 650,000 clones, about 14% seen once. The sample comprised naive CD4+ T cells from blood. All receptors come from a man aged 18 to 35 in good health.

This clone was counted a few times. The genes are TRBV10-3 and TRBJ2-1; 9 bases align to TRBD1. The CDR3 extends over 14 amino acids. Trimming cost V 6 bases and J 4 bases; bases outside gene matches: 4. Germline CDR1 and CDR2: ENHRY and SYGVKD. The CDR3 here is CAIRGTGKYNEQFF. CDR3 DNA sequence: TGTGCCATCAGGGGGACAGGGAAATACAATGAGCAGTTCTTC.

The chain has TRBV14 and TRBJ2-5; 7 positions agree with TRBD2. The CDR3 spans 14 residues. The V gene's germline CDR1 is SGHDN and CDR2 FVKESK. V shed 2 bases, J shed 12 bases, and the junction held 12 bases outside the gene matches. The CDR3 sequence: CASSQRSVVGTKYF. For the CDR3, the DNA is TGTGCCAGCAGCCAAAGATCGGTCGTTGGGACTAAGTACTTC.

This sequence joins TRBV28 and TRBJ1-4; TRBD1 is a possible D gene (5 bases). The germline gives CDR1 MDHEN, CDR2 SYDVKM. The length of the CDR3 is 15 residues. V shed 5 bases and J shed 2 bases, with 12 bases lying between them. The DNA of the CDR3 is TGTGCCAGCAGTCCCCCGGGACGGACTAATGAAAAACTGTTTTTT. Amino acid sequence: CASSPPGRTNEKLFF.

This clone has just one count. The chain has TRBV9 and TRBJ2-7; no reliable D call. CDR1 SGDLS and CDR2 YYNGEE come from the germline V gene. Trimming removed 4 bases from V and 3 bases from J, with 17 bases in between. This CDR3 has 15 amino acids. Here the CDR3 reads CASSSSVVGFYEQYF. The CDR3 DNA sequence: TGTGCCAGCAGCTCCTCGGTGGTGGGGTTCTACGAGCAGTACTTC.

V usage is TRBV10-3 and J usage is TRBJ2-2, with D possibly TRBD1 on 6 matching bases. The CDR3 has 14 residues. The V end was cut by 6 bases, the J end by 1 base, with 9 bases between. CDR1 is ENHRY and CDR2 is SYGVKD in the germline V gene. CDR3 nucleotide sequence: TGTGCCATCAGGGAAGGGGGGAACACCGGGGAGCTGTTTTTT. Its translation is CAIREGGNTGELFF.

This clone was seen more than once but under ten times. The chain uses TRBV7-9 and TRBJ1-2; D remains unclear. Between the trimmed V and J ends, which lost 4 bases and 3 bases, there was a span of 21 bases. CDR1 and CDR2 from the germline V gene are SEHNR and FQNEAQ (reference sequence). The CDR3 length is 17 residues. CDR3 loop: CASSSKGYKDQYYGYTF. In nucleotides, the CDR3 is TGTGCCAGCAGCTCAAAGGGATACAAGGACCAATACTATGGCTACACCTTC. The variable domain in full, completed from reference TRBV7-9 and TRBJ1-2, reads DTGVSQNPRHKITKRGQNVTFRCDPISEHNRLYWYRQTLGQGPEFLTYFQNEAQLEKSRLLSDRFSAERPKGSFSTLEIQRTEQGDSAMYLCASSSKGYKDQYYGYTFGSGTRLTVV.